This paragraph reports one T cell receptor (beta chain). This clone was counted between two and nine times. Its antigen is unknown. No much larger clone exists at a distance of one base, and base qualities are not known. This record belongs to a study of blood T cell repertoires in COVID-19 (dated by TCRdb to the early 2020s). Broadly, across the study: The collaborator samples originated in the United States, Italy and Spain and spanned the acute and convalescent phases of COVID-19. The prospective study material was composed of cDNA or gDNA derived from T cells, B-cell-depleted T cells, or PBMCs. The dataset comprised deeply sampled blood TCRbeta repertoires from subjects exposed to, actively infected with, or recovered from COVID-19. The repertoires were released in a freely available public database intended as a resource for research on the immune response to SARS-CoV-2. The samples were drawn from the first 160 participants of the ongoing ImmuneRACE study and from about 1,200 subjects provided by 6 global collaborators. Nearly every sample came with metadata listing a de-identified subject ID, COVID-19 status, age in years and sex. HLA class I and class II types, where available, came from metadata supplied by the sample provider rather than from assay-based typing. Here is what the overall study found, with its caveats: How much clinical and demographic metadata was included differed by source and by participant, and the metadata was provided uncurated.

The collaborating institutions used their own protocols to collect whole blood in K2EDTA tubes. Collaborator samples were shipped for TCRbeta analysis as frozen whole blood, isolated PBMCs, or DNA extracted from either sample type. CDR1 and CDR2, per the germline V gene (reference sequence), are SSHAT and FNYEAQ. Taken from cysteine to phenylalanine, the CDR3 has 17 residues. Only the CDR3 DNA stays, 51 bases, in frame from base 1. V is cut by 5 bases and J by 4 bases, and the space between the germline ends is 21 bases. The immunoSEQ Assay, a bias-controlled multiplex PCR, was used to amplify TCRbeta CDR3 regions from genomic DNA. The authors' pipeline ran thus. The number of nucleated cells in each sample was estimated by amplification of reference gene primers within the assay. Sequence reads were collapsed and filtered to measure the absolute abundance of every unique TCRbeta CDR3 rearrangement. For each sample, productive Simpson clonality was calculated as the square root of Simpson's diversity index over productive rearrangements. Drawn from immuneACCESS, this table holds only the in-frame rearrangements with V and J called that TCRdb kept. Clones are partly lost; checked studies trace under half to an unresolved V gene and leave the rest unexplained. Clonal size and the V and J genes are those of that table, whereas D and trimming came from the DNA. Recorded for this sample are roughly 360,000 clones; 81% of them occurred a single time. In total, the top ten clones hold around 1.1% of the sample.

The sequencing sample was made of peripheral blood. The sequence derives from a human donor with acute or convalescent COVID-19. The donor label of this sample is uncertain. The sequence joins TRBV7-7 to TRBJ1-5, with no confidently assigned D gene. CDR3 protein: CASSPPVFGCQNQPQHF. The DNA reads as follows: TGTGCCAGCAGCCCCCCTGTGTTCGGGTGCCAAAATCAGCCCCAGCATTTT. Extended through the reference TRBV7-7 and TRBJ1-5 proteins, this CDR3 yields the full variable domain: GAGVSQSPRYKVTKRGQDVTLRCDPISSHATLYWYQQALGQGPEFLTYFNYEAQPDKSGLPSDRFSAERPEGSISTLTIQRTEQRDSAMYRCASSPPVFGCQNQPQHFGDGTRLSIL.